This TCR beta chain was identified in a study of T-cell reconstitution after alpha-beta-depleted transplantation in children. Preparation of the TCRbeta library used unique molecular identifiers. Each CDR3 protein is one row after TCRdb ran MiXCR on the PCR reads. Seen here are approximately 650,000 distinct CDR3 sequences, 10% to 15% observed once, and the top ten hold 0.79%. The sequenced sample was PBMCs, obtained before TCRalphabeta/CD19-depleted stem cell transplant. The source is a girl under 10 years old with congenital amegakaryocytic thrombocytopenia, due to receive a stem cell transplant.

The chain's CDR3 is CSARNPGPPAGYNEQFF. The CDR3 DNA is TGCAGTGCTAGGAATCCGGGACCACCGGCGGGCTACAATGAGCAGTTCTTC. V usage is TRBV20-1 and J usage is TRBJ2-1; the D call may be TRBD1 or TRBD2 (5 bases each). This CDR3 contains 17 residues. The ends were cut back, 3 bases at V and 3 bases at J, with 21 bases in the middle. CDR1 and CDR2 (germline): DFQATT, SNEGSKA (reference sequence).